This entry describes one T cell receptor beta chain. Its antigen remains unidentified. No quality values exist for individual bases; no much larger clone is one base distant. The CDR3 regions of human TCRbeta chains were analyzed by immunosequencing. Under the source paper's analysis protocol: Repertoire TCRs were matched against a reference library of SARS-CoV-2-specific TCRs generated with the MIRA antigen-specificity platform. Breadth was defined as the fraction of unique TCRs that were SARS-CoV-2-associated. Depth was defined as the fraction of total T cells that were SARS-CoV-2-associated. Using the MIRA data, each spike-specific TCR was assigned both to the spike region to which the TCR was reactive and to a CD4 or CD8 class. Log10-transformed breadth and depth values were compared by one-way ANOVA with Sidak's multiple comparisons tests. In TCRdb, the immuneACCESS table is reduced to in-frame sequences with V and J assigned. These tables do not hold every clone; where another copy was compared, an unresolved V gene accounts for under half, and the others remain unexplained. Clone size and V and J calls were adopted from that table, with D and trimming inferred from the DNA. This sample comprises 130,000 to 150,000 clones, approximately 90% of them detected only once. Of the sample, approximately 2.1% is held by the ten largest clones.

The sample is drawn from a study of T cell responses to AZD1222 COVID-19 vaccine (dated by TCRdb to the early 2020s). Background for the entire study: AZD1222 recipients whose second dose came at about 4 weeks and those whose second dose came at about 12 weeks were combined into one group, since spike-specific TCR depth and breadth did not differ between the two schedules. TCR sequencing covered more than 230 trial participants: 200 to 210 given two doses of AZD1222 and around 26 given two doses of MenACWY control vaccine. Trial participants were enrolled by age into 18-55, 56-69 and 70-plus year subgroups, with 148, 28 and 57 TCR-sequenced participants respectively.

The investigation overall reported the following: No day 14 peak-response samples were available, so repertoires were characterized only after the peak T cell response. Conclusions about previously exposed vaccinees were limited because only a handful of AZD1222 recipients were SARS-CoV-2 seropositive at baseline. After two AZD1222 doses, spike-specific TCR breadth and depth were significantly higher than at day 0 and than in MenACWY recipients. The vaccine-associated CD4 TCRs covered the entire spike protein, and the dominant responses fell in regions 160-218 and 743-854. Participants were mostly white British, with more females than males. The authors suggested clonal diversity may have been underestimated. Reportedly, almost half of the unique spike-specific TCRs recognized epitopes lying outside the regions that are mutated in the B.1.351 and B.1.1.7 variants. The 56-69-year group was small, and its depth increase did not reach significance, likely because of low power.

From a lookup of the germline V gene, CDR1 and CDR2 are KGHDR and SFDVKD. Counted from cysteine to phenylalanine, this CDR3 has 15 amino acids. Solely the CDR3 DNA is kept, with 45 bases framed from the first base. V is pruned by 5 bases and J by 5 bases, leaving 7 bases of the junction without a gene match. The time point label on this specimen signifies: baseline before first vaccination. Vaccinee samples were obtained from the UK trials COV001 and COV002, which included a single-blind randomized controlled phase 2/3 trial of AZD1222 (ChAdOx1 nCoV-19) in healthy adults. Trial participant PBMC samples were collected at day 0 and day 28 after the second dose for TCRbeta chain sequencing.

The rearranged segments are TRBV24-1 and TRBJ2-3, and TRBD2 matches 9 of the central bases. The TCR was taken from an adult in good health. Sequenced material: peripheral blood, taken on day 0 of AZD1222 vaccination. Here is the DNA: TGTGCCACCAGTGTAAGCGGGGGGTGTATAGATACGCAGTATTTT. The translation is CATSVSGGCIDTQYF.